A single T cell receptor (beta chain) is shown here with its context. Its antigen remains unknown. Produced via immunoSEQ multiplex PCR; TCRdb's table is partial and in-frame only. The sample carries some 100,000 clones, 86% recorded once. These data belong to a study of T cell responses to AZD1222 COVID-19 vaccine. Study-level points and caveats: A mostly white British donor set with more females was recruited, and clonal diversity was possibly underestimated.

The V end lost 0 bases, the J end lost 10 bases, and 11 bases lay between the germline ends. Per the germline V gene, CDR1 is SGHRS and CDR2 is YFSETQ. The CDR3 length is 13 residues. This TCR was sampled from an adult in good health. The rearrangement joins TRBV5-1 to TRBJ2-1, with D perhaps given as TRBD1 or TRBD2 (5 bases each). This specimen was peripheral blood, taken on day 0 of AZD1222 vaccination. This CDR3 reads CASSLVPGPEQFF. The CDR3 nucleotides read TGCGCCAGCAGCTTGGTGCCGGGGCCCGAGCAGTTCTTC.